Shown below are 8 T cell receptor beta chains from a single sample sequenced in a study of blood T cell repertoires in COVID-19. The protocol was immunoSEQ multiplex PCR, while the TCRdb copy is restricted to in-frame clones and leaves out a portion. The sample lists hundreds of thousands of clones, around 86% seen once, with about 1.7% in the top ten. Input material: PBMCs or T cells enriched from blood (not recorded which). The source of these receptors is a man in his forties who had recovered from COVID-19.

J is TRBJ2-2 and V is TRBV6-4, with a possible D match to TRBD2 (5 bases). Germline CDR1 MRHNA, CDR2 SNTAGT. CDR3 size: 13 residues. Trimming removed 2 bases from V and 7 bases from J, with 8 bases in between. The CDR3 coding sequence is TGTGCCAGCAGTGACAGGGAGAACGGGGAGCTGTTTTTT. Translating gives CASSDRENGELFF.

This chain uses TRBV7-2 with TRBJ1-1, with a possible D match to TRBD1 (5 bases). The length of the CDR3 is 15 residues. Germline V gives CDR1 SGHTA, CDR2 FQGNSA. V dropped 5 bases and J dropped 0 bases, with 13 bases sitting between them. The CDR3 DNA reads TGTGCCAGCAGCGTCACAGGTATCATGAACACTGAAGCTTTCTTT. Its translation is CASSVTGIMNTEAFF.

The J gene is TRBJ1-1, the V gene TRBV28; D unclear. The CDR3 totals 11 residues. The V gene's germline CDR1 is MDHEN and CDR2 SYDVKM. V was clipped by 3 bases and J by 8 bases, with 7 bases between them. The CDR3 protein is CASSFTDEAFF. Written as DNA, the CDR3 is TGTGCCAGCAGTTTCACAGACGAAGCTTTCTTT.

The V gene is TRBV9, the J gene TRBJ2-2; 7 bases line up with TRBD2. Germline CDR1 SGDLS, CDR2 YYNGEE. This CDR3 region has 15 residues. Losses at the gene ends were 1 base for V and 6 bases for J; bases not matched to a gene: 6. The CDR3 DNA is TGTGCCAGCAGCGTAAGGGAGGGCCCCGCCGGGGAGCTGTTTTTT. Translation gives CASSVREGPAGELFF. The full variable domain, its missing parts supplied by reference TRBV9 and TRBJ2-2, is DSGVTQTPKHLITATGQRVTLRCSPRSGDLSVYWYQQSLDQGLQFLIQYYNGEERAKGNILERFSAQQFPDLHSELNLSSLELGDSALYFCASSVREGPAGELFFGEGSRLTVL.

J is TRBJ2-7 and V is TRBV28; D perhaps matches TRBD1 (5 bases). CDR3 length: 14 amino acids. Germline assignment: CDR1 MDHEN and CDR2 SYDVKM. With 3 bases removed from V and 2 bases from J, the gap between germline ends came to 11 bases. The CDR3 is CASSFGREAYEQYF. CDR3 DNA sequence: TGTGCCAGCAGTTTTGGCAGGGAAGCCTACGAGCAGTACTTC.

This clone came up once. The V gene is TRBV4-3, the J gene TRBJ1-6; no clear D gene. Germline CDR1 reads LGHNA; CDR2 reads YSLEER. The germline V and J ends were trimmed by 1 base and 0 bases, with 10 bases remaining between them. The CDR3 spans 17 residues. The CDR3 loop is CASSQGLPSSYNSPLHF. The CDR3 DNA reads TGCGCCAGCAGCCAAGGCCTCCCGAGCTCCTATAATTCACCCCTCCACTTT.

The CDR3 spells CASSQDAAASYNEQFF. CDR3 sequence (DNA): TGTGCCAGCAGCCAAGACGCAGCGGCTAGTTACAATGAGCAGTTCTTC. The V gene is TRBV3-1 (or the pseudogene TRBV3-2), the J gene TRBJ2-1; D is possibly TRBD2 (5 bases). Germline CDR1 and CDR2: LGHDT and YNNKEL (reference sequence). There are 16 residues in the CDR3. V shed 0 bases and J shed 4 bases, with 13 bases lying between them.

This chain uses TRBV5-4 with TRBJ2-2; D ambiguous. Trimming pared 0 bases from V and 4 bases from J, leaving 7 bases between. This CDR3 has 14 amino acids. Germline CDR1 is SGHNT and CDR2 is YYREEE (reference sequence). The CDR3 DNA sequence: TGTGCCAGCAGCTTGGAACAGATCACCGGGGAGCTGTTTTTT. Protein: CASSLEQITGELFF.